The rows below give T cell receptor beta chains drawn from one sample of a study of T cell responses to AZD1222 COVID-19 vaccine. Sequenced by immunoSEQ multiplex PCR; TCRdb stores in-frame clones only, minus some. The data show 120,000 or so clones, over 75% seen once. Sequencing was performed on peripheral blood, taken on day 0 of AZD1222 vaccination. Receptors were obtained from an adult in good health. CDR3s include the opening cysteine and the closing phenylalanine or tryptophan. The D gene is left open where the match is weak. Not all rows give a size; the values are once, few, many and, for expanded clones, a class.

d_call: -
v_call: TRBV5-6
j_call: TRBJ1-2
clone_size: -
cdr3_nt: TGTGCCAGCAGCCTGATGACAGCCCCCCGGAGCTACACCTTC
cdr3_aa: CASSLMTAPRSYTF

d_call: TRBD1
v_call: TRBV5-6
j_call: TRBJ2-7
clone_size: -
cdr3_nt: TGTGCCAGCAGGTCAGCGACAGGGGGCGATCTCTCCTACGAGCAGTACTTC
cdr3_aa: CASRSATGGDLSYEQYF

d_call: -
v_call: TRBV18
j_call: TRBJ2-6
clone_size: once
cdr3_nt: TGTGCCAGCACGGACAGAGGGATCTCTGGGGCCAACGTCCTGACTTTC
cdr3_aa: CASTDRGISGANVLTF

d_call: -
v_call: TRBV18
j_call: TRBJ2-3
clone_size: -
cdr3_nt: TGTGCCAGCTCACCATATCAGGGGTCGGGGGAAGCTAGCACAGATACGCAGTATTTT
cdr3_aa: CASSPYQGSGEASTDTQYF

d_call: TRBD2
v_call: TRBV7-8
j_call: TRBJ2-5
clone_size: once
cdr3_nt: TGTGCCAGCAGCACCCTAGCGGGGGCACTCCAAGAGACCCAGTACTTC
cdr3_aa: CASSTLAGALQETQYF

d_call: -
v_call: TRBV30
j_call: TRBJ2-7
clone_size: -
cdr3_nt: TGTGCCTGGAACTCGGGGCCCTCCTACGAGCAGTACTTC
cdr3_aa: CAWNSGPSYEQYF

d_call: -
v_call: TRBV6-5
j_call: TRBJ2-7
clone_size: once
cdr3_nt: TGTGCCAGCTCGACCTACGAGCAGTACTTC
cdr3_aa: CASSTYEQYF

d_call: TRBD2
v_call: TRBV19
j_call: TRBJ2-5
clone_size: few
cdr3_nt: TGTGCCAGTAGCGCTATGGGACTAGCTCACCAGTACTTC
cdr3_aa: CASSAMGLAHQYF

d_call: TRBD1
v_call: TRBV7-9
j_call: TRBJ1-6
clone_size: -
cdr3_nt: TGTGCCAGCAGCCAGGGACAGGGAGGGTCACCCCTCCACTTT
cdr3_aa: CASSQGQGGSPLHF

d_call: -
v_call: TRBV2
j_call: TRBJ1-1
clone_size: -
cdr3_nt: TGTGCCAGCAACTCTTTCCGGAGAACAGATGAAGCTTTCTTT
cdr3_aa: CASNSFRRTDEAFF

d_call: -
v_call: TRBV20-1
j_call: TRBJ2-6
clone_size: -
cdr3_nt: TGCAGTGCTAGTGCCAGTGGACTCGCCTCTGGGGCCAACGTCCTGACTTTC
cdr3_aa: CSASASGLASGANVLTF

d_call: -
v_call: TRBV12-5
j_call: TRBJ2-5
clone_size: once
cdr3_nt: TGTGCTAGTGGTCCCGGGGGGCCCGGACAAGAGACCCAGTACTTC
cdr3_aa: CASGPGGPGQETQYF

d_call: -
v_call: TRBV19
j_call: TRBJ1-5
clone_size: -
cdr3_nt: TGTGCCAGTAGTATACGCGGGACATACTATAGCAATCAGCCCCAGCATTTT
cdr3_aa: CASSIRGTYYSNQPQHF

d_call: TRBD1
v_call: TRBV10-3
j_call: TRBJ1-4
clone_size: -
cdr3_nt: TGTGCCATCAGTGAGGGACAGGGGGAAAAACTGTTTTTT
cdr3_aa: CAISEGQGEKLFF

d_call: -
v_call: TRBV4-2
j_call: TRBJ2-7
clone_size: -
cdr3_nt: TGTGCCAGCAGCCAAGATCTAGGGACGACTTACGAGCAGTACTTC
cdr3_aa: CASSQDLGTTYEQYF

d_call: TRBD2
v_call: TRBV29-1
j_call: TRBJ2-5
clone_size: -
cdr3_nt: TGCAGCGTTGATCTGGCGGGGGGTAGTATAGAGACCCAGTACTTC
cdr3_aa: CSVDLAGGSIETQYF

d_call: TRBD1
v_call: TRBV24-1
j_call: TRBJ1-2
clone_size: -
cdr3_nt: TGTGCCACCAGTGATCCCTCTACGTGGACAGGGTTTATGAGCTACACCTTC
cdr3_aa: CATSDPSTWTGFMSYTF

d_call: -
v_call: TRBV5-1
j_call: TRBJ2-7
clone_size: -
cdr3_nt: TGCGCCAGCAGTTGGTCTTCAGCCTCCTACGAGCAGTACTTC
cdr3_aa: CASSWSSASYEQYF

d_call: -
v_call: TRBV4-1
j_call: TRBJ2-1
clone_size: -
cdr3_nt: TGCGCCAGCAGCCAAGATGAAAGCTCCTACAATGAGCAGTTCTTC
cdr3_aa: CASSQDESSYNEQFF

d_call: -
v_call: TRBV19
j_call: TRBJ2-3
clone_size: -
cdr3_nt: TGTGCCAGTAGTATAGGTTTGGGGCTCGCAGATACGCAGTATTTT
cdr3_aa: CASSIGLGLADTQYF

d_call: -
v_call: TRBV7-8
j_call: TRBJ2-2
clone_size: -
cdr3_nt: TGTGCCAGCAGCATCCGCGGTCGGGCAGCAGAGTCCGGGGAGCTGTTTTTT
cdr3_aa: CASSIRGRAAESGELFF

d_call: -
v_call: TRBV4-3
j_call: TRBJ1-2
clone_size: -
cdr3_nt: TGCGCCAGCAGCCAAGAGGGAGGAACAGGGTTTGGCTACACCTTC
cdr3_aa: CASSQEGGTGFGYTF

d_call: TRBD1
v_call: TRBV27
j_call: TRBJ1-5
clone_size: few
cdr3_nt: TGTGCCAGCAGTTTGACAGGGGTATGGCAGCCCCAGCATTTT
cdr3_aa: CASSLTGVWQPQHF

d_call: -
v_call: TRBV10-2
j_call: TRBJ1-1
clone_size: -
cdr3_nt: TGCGCCAGCATTAAGAACACTGAAGCTTTCTTT
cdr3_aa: CASIKNTEAFF

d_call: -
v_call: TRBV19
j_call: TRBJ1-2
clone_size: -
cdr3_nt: TGTGCCAGTAGTCTGGGCAGGGCTGGCTACACCTTC
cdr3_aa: CASSLGRAGYTF

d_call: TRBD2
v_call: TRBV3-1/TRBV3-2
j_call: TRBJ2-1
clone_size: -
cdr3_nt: TGTGCCAGCAGCCAAGTGGCTAGCGGGCGCAATGAGCAGTTCTTC
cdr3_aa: CASSQVASGRNEQFF

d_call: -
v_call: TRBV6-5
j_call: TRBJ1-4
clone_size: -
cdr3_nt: TGTGCCAGCAGTACCAACAGAGGGCGGACTGAAAAACTGTTTTTT
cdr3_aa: CASSTNRGRTEKLFF

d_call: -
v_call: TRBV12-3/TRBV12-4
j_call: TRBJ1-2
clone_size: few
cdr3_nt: TGTGCCAGCAGTTCGGACGGGATACATGGCTACACCTTC
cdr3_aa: CASSSDGIHGYTF

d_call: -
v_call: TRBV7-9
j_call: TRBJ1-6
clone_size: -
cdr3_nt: TGTGCCATTACGTCGCGGAATAATTCACCCCTCCACTTT
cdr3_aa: CAITSRNNSPLHF

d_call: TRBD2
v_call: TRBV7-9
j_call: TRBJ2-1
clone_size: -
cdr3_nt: TGTGCCAGCAGCTTAGGGGGACTAGCGGGGTACAATGAGCAGTTCTTC
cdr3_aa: CASSLGGLAGYNEQFF

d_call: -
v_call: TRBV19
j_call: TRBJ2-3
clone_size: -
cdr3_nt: TGTGCCAGTAGTATGAGGGCTGAGACAGATACGCAGTATTTT
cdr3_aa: CASSMRAETDTQYF

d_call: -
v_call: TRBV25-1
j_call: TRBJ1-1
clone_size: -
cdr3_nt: TGTGCCAGCAGGGGATCAGTAAACACTGAAGCTTTCTTT
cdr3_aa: CASRGSVNTEAFF

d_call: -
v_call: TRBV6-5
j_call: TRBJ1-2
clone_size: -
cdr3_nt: TGTGCCAGCAGCCTTACAGGGAACTATGGCTACACCTTC
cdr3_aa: CASSLTGNYGYTF

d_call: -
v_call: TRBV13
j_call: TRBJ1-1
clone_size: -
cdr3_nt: TGTGCCAGCAGCTTAGGGGTCACTGAAGCTTTCTTT
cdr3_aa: CASSLGVTEAFF

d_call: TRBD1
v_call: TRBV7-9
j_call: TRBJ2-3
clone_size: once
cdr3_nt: TGTGCCAGCAGCCCCGACAGGGTTGTCACAGATACGCAGTATTTT
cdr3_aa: CASSPDRVVTDTQYF

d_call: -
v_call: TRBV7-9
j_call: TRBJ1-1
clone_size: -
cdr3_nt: TGTGCCAGCAGCTTAGGTACGGGGAACACTGAAGCTTTCTTT
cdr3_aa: CASSLGTGNTEAFF

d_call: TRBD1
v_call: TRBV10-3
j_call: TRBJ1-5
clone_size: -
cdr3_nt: TGTGCCACCGCGACAGGGGAAAGCAATCAGCCCCAGCATTTT
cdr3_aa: CATATGESNQPQHF

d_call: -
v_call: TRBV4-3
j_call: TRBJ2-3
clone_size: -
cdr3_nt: TGCGCCAGCAGCCAGTCATCCGCATTCTCAGATACGCAGTATTTT
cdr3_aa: CASSQSSAFSDTQYF

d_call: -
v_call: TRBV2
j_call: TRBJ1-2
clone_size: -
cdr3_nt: TGTGCCAGCAGTGGCGGTTTCAACTATGGCTACACCTTC
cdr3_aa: CASSGGFNYGYTF